This entry lists 20 T cell receptor beta chains sequenced from one sample in a study of blood T cell repertoires in COVID-19. Libraries were prepared by immunoSEQ multiplex PCR; TCRdb keeps only in-frame clonotypes and omits some of them. The repertoire has approximately 300,000 clones, roughly 89% of them found once; the top ten carry about 5.2%. Material for sequencing was PBMCs or T cells enriched from blood (not recorded which). The receptors shown here come from a man aged 60 to 69 who had recovered from COVID-19.

The chain carries TRBV2 and TRBJ2-3; 9 nucleotides line up with TRBD2. The CDR3 is made up of 14 amino acids. The V gene's germline CDR1 is SNHLY and CDR2 FYNNEI. The J segment lost 9 bases and the V segment lost 4 bases, leaving 8 bases of the junction unmatched. The CDR3 bases are TGTGCCAGCAGTGCCGCTAGCGGGGCGGGCACGCAGTATTTT. Translating it yields CASSAASGAGTQYF.

The chain couples TRBV21-1 to TRBJ1-5; no check of the table's D call, TRBD1, against the DNA was made. TRBV21-1 is classified as a pseudogene. The CDR3 is 16 amino acids. CDR3 sequence: CASSNKRQDTNQPQHF. In nucleotides, the CDR3 is TGTGCCAGCAGCAATAAGAGACAGGACACCAATCAGCCCCAGCATTTT.

The genes are TRBV6-5 and TRBJ1-6; possible D gene TRBD1, 5 bases. CDR1 and CDR2 from the germline V gene are MNHEY and SVGAGI. The CDR3 loop spans 13 amino acids. The V end lost 8 bases, the J end lost 14 bases, and 19 bases lay between the germline ends. The CDR3 reads CASSVPGGEALHF. The CDR3 DNA reads TGTGCCAGCTCCGTTCCGGGGGGGGAGGCCCTCCACTTT.

The CDR3 DNA sequence: TGTGCCAGCAGCGTGGGCCGGGACAGGGCCTTTGGAAACACCATATATTTT. Protein sequence: CASSVGRDRAFGNTIYF. This chain links TRBV9 with TRBJ1-3; 9 positions agree with TRBD1. Germline lookup yields CDR1 SGDLS and CDR2 YYNGEE. The CDR3 spans 17 residues. Losses at the gene ends were 2 bases for V and 3 bases for J; bases not matched to a gene: 9.

This chain connects TRBV5-1 to TRBJ2-2; a possible D gene is TRBD1 (5 bases). CDR1 and CDR2 from the germline V gene are SGHRS and YFSETQ. This CDR3 spans 14 amino acids. V lost 1 base, J lost 3 bases, and 7 bases lay in between. CDR3 in DNA: TGCGCCAGCAGCTTGACCAGGGACACCGGGGAGCTGTTTTTT. As protein: CASSLTRDTGELFF.

This clone was detected only once. The J gene is TRBJ1-1, the V gene TRBV7-2, with unresolved D. The CDR3 totals 16 residues. Trimming removed 2 bases from V and 1 base from J, with 14 bases in between. The germline V gene has CDR1 SGHTA and CDR2 FQGNSA. CDR3 bases: TGTGCCAGCAGCTTATATGGATCCGACACGAACACTGAAGCTTTCTTT. Translating gives CASSLYGSDTNTEAFF.

The chain combines TRBV5-4 with TRBJ1-5; D might be TRBD1 (6 bases). The germline V and J ends were trimmed by 2 bases and 7 bases, with 10 bases remaining between them. The CDR3 loop spans 13 amino acids. CDR1 and CDR2 (germline): SGHNT, YYREEE (reference sequence). The CDR3 sequence is CASSLGGDQPQHF. The CDR3 nucleotides read TGTGCCAGCAGCTTAGGGGGGGACCAGCCCCAGCATTTT.

This clone was counted a few times. The chain joins TRBV28 to TRBJ1-1; D gene ambiguous. Germline CDR1 MDHEN, CDR2 SYDVKM. The CDR3 is made up of 14 amino acids. V lost 3 bases and J 0 bases, leaving 8 bases between the germline ends. CDR3 bases: TGTGCCAGCAGTTTGACACCGGTGAACACTGAAGCTTTCTTT. Its translation is CASSLTPVNTEAFF.

CDR3 region: CASNTGTGGTGELFF. The DNA of the CDR3 is TGTGCCAGTAACACCGGGACTGGGGGGACCGGGGAGCTGTTTTTT. The chain has TRBV19 and TRBJ2-2; D is possibly TRBD2 (6 bases). This CDR3 contains 15 residues. V was cut by 7 bases and J by 5 bases, with 17 bases left in between. Per germline, CDR1 LNHDA and CDR2 SQIVND (reference sequence).

This clone has a single count. The chain joins TRBV19 to TRBJ2-7; D gene ambiguous. The germline CDR1 and CDR2 sequences are LNHDA and SQIVND (reference sequence). CDR3 length: 12 amino acids. The ends were cut back, 7 bases at V and 6 bases at J, with 13 bases in the middle. CDR3: CASIHRPGEQYF. The CDR3 bases are TGTGCCAGTATCCACCGGCCGGGCGAGCAGTACTTC.

The rearrangement links TRBV19 to TRBJ1-2, with a weak D call TRBD1 (6 bases). This CDR3 has 13 amino acids. Germline CDR1 is LNHDA and CDR2 is SQIVND (reference sequence). With 4 bases removed from V and 5 bases from J, the gap between germline ends came to 11 bases. DNA of the CDR3: TGTGCCAGTAGTAAGAGGGACACTTATGGCTACACCTTC. This sequence encodes CASSKRDTYGYTF.

The J gene is TRBJ2-2, the V gene TRBV6-2 or TRBV6-3, with D possibly TRBD1 on 6 matching bases. Germline assignment: CDR1 MNHEY and CDR2 SVGEGT. Trimming removed 2 bases from V and 5 bases from J, with 18 bases in between. This CDR3 region has 17 residues. The CDR3: CASSYGGGITGTGELFF. CDR3 nucleotide sequence: TGTGCCAGCAGTTACGGGGGCGGCATTACTGGGACCGGGGAGCTGTTTTTT.

This clone appeared a few times. The junction shows a germline mismatch at one end, possibly a read error. The chain has TRBV7-9 and TRBJ2-4, with 7 bases aligning to TRBD1. The germline gives CDR1 SEHNR, CDR2 FQNEAQ (reference sequence). The CDR3 totals 12 residues. The DNA of the CDR3 is TGTGCCAGCAGCCGTGATGCAGAGACAGGGAACTTC. It specifies CASSRDAETGNF.

The genes are TRBV7-3 and TRBJ2-2; 9 positions agree with TRBD2. There are 16 residues in the CDR3. CDR1 is SGHTA and CDR2 is FQGTGA in the germline V gene. The junction had 0 bases not matched to a gene; V was cut back by 1 base and J by 0 bases. The CDR3 DNA reads TGTGCCAGCAGCTTAAGACTAGCGGCGAACACCGGGGAGCTGTTTTTT. Its protein is CASSLRLAANTGELFF.

The CDR3 sequence is CAIRGTGSNYGYTF. DNA for the CDR3: TGTGCCATCAGGGGGACAGGATCTAACTATGGCTACACCTTC. The chain employs TRBV10-3 and TRBJ1-2; 8 nucleotides agree with TRBD1. Germline CDR1 reads ENHRY; CDR2 reads SYGVKD. The CDR3 length is 14 residues. V lost 6 bases, J lost 0 bases, and 3 bases stayed unmatched.

CDR3 DNA sequence: TGTGCCTGGAGGTCAGGTCTAAACTATGGCTACACCTTC. Amino acid sequence: CAWRSGLNYGYTF. This chain joins TRBV30 and TRBJ1-2; D not resolved. CDR1 is GTSNPN and CDR2 is SVGIG in the germline V gene (reference sequence). The V gene lost 3 bases and the J gene lost 2 bases, with 10 bases spanning the gap. The CDR3 has 13 residues.

J is TRBJ2-7 and V is TRBV11-2, with D tentatively TRBD1 (5 bases). V was pared by 3 bases and J by 1 base, with 10 bases between. Germline V gene lookup returns CDR1 SGHAT and CDR2 FQNNGV. This CDR3 comprises 14 residues. CDR3 region: CASSLTVSSYEQYF. The CDR3 bases are TGTGCCAGCAGCTTGACAGTGTCATCCTACGAGCAGTACTTC. Using reference TRBV11-2 and TRBJ2-7 for the parts outside the CDR3, the full variable domain is EAGVAQSPRYKIIEKRQSVAFWCNPISGHATLYWYQQILGQGPKLLIQFQNNGVVDDSQLPKDRFSAERLKGVDSTLKIQPAKLEDSAVYLCASSLTVSSYEQYFGPGTRLTVT.

This chain connects TRBV6-5 to TRBJ2-7, with D maybe TRBD1 (5 bases). V lost 8 bases to trimming and J lost 5 bases, with 16 bases between them. The CDR3 contains 13 residues. Germline loops: CDR1 MNHEY, CDR2 SVGAGI. CDR3: CASLTGQSHEQYF. In nucleotides, the CDR3 is TGTGCCAGCCTAACAGGTCAGTCCCACGAGCAGTACTTC.

The rearrangement links TRBV30 to TRBJ1-5; D perhaps matches TRBD1 (6 bases). The length of the CDR3 is 13 residues. Per the germline V gene, CDR1 is GTSNPN and CDR2 is SVGIG (reference sequence). The V gene lost 5 bases and the J gene lost 5 bases, with 13 bases spanning the gap. The CDR3 sequence: CAWGADSYQPQHF. In DNA form, the CDR3 reads TGTGCCTGGGGGGCGGACAGCTATCAGCCCCAGCATTTT.

This clone was seen a handful of times. This CDR3 is CASSLEQGARGGELFF. DNA for the CDR3: TGCGCCAGCAGCTTGGAGCAGGGGGCTAGAGGCGGGGAGCTGTTTTTT. This sequence joins TRBV5-1 and TRBJ2-2; 8 bases are a match to TRBD1. With V trimmed by 0 bases and J by 7 bases, 8 bases remained unmatched. Germline lookup yields CDR1 SGHRS and CDR2 YFSETQ. The CDR3 is 16 amino acids. Complete variable domain (other parts from reference TRBV5-1 and TRBJ2-2): KAGVTQTPRYLIKTRGQQVTLSCSPISGHRSVSWYQQTPGQGLQFLFEYFSETQRNKGNFPGRFSGRQFSNSRSEMNVSTLELGDSALYLCASSLEQGARGGELFFGEGSRLTVL.